This T cell receptor (beta chain) appears in the sequencing data of a study of cytomegalovirus exposure and HLA in healthy donors. About the study: In a previous analysis, approximately 110 million unique TCR beta sequences were found from about 190 million T cells. Findings and caveats of the study: Trimming of TCR beta V- and J-genes showed a link, identified in a later analysis, to a missense DCLRE1C variant.

Germline lookup yields CDR1 SGHNT and CDR2 YYREEE (reference sequence). The V gene lost 3 bases and the J gene lost 2 bases, with 9 bases spanning the gap. The CDR3 runs 13 residues. Researchers ran the PCR with 60 Vbeta and 13 Jbeta primers. Study processing details: Later, an analysis found around 80 million unique TCR beta chains, and about 10 million of these were shared. Produced via immunoSEQ multiplex PCR; TCRdb's table is partial and in-frame only. V and J calls and clone size are those listed in that table; D and trimming were worked out from the DNA. This repertoire shows more than 150,000 clones, 75% to 90% found once; its top ten account for approximately 1.5%. The table lists this clone with a count of one. The antigen remains unidentified.

This sequence joins TRBV5-4 and TRBJ2-7; D perhaps matches TRBD2 (5 bases). This receptor was obtained from a woman aged 18-29 years in good health and CMV-seronegative. Sequencing was done on a sample of PBMCs. The CDR3 protein is CASSSERTYEQYF. The CDR3 DNA reads as TGTGCCAGCAGCTCGGAGCGGACCTACGAGCAGTACTTC.